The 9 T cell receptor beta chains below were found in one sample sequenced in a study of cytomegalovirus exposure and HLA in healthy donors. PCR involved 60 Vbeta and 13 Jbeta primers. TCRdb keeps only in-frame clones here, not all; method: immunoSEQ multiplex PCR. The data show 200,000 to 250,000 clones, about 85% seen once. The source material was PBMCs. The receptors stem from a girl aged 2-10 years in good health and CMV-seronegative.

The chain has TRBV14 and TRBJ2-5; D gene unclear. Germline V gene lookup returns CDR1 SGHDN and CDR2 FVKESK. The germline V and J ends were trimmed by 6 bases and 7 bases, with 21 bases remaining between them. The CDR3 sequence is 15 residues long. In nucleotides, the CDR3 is TGTGCCAGCAGTTCCCTAGAAACGGTGGCGCGGACCCAGTACTTC. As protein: CASSSLETVARTQYF.

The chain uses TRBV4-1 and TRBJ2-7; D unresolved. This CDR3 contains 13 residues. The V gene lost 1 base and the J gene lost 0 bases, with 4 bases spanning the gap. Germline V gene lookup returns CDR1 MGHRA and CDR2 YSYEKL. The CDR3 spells CASSQVNSYEQYF. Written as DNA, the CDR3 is TGCGCCAGCAGCCAAGTCAACTCCTACGAGCAGTACTTC.

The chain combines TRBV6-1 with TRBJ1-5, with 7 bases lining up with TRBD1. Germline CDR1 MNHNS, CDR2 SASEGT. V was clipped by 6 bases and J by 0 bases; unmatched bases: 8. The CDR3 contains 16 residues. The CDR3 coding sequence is TGTGCCAGCAGGGAAAGGACAGGTCATAGCAATCAGCCCCAGCATTTT. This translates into CASRERTGHSNQPQHF.

CDR3 nucleotides: TGCGCCAGCAGCTTTTGGGACAACTCCTACGAGCAGTACTTC. Its translation is CASSFWDNSYEQYF. The chain combines TRBV5-1 with TRBJ2-7; D may be TRBD1 (6 bases). Trimming removed 2 bases from V and 0 bases from J, with 9 bases in between. From germline, CDR1 is SGHRS and CDR2 YFSETQ. The CDR3 runs to 14 residues.

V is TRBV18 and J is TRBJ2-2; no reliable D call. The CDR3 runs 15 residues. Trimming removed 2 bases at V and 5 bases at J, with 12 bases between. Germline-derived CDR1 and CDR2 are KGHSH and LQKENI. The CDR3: CASSPKLLETGELFF. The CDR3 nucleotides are TGTGCCAGCTCACCAAAGCTCCTAGAGACCGGGGAGCTGTTTTTT.

The CDR3 nucleotides are TGTGCCTGGAGTGTAGCGAGTAGCAATCAGCCCCAGCATTTT. Its translation is CAWSVASSNQPQHF. This chain uses TRBV30 with TRBJ1-5; D unclear. Trimming removed 0 bases from V and 0 bases from J, with 6 bases in between. This CDR3 comprises 14 residues. CDR1 GTSNPN and CDR2 SVGIG come from the germline V gene (reference sequence).

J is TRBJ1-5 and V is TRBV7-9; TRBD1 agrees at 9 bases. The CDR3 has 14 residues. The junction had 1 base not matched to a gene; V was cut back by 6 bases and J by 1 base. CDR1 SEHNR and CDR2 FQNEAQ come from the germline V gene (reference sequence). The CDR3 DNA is TGTGCCAGCAGTGGACAGGGGAGCAATCAGCCCCAGCATTTT. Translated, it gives CASSGQGSNQPQHF.

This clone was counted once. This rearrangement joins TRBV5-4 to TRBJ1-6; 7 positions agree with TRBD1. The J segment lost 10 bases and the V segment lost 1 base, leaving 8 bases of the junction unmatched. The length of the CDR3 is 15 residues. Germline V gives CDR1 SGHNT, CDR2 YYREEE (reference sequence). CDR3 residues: CASSLYGDRGSPLHF. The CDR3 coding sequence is TGTGCCAGCAGCTTGTACGGGGACAGAGGATCACCCCTCCACTTT.

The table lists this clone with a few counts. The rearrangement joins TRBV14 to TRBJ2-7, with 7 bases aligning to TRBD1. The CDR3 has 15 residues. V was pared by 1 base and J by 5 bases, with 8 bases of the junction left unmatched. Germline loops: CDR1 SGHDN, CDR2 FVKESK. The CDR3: CASSQGGQPRDEQYF. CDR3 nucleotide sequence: TGTGCCAGCAGCCAAGGGGGACAGCCGCGGGACGAGCAGTACTTC.